Each of the 29 T cell receptor beta chains below was sequenced from the same sample in a study of CD8 T cells in ankylosing spondylitis. TCRdb called the 5' RACE reads again in MiXCR, with one record for every CDR3 protein. The sample gives about 480,000 distinct CDR3 sequences, roughly a sixth of which show up once; 1% is in the top ten. General study results and limits: Characteristic, it appeared, of ankylosing spondylitis blood was a TCR beta motif of about eight highly homologous variants.

For these TCRs, the target antigens are not known. Sequencing was carried out using blood, either unsorted or a sorted T cell fraction (not recorded which). Receptors originate from a male donor with ankylosing spondylitis.

This clonotype has only a few counts. This chain connects TRBV7-9 to TRBJ2-1, with TRBD2 matching 7 bases. CDR1 and CDR2 from the germline V gene are SEHNR and FQNEAQ (reference sequence). The ends lost 0 bases at V and 6 bases at J; junction bases unmatched: 8. CDR3 length equals 16 residues. The CDR3 is CASSLAASGVFNEQFF. The CDR3 nucleotides read TGTGCCAGCAGCTTAGCAGCTAGCGGAGTTTTCAATGAGCAGTTCTTC.

The genes are TRBV7-2 and TRBJ2-1; 7 bases map to TRBD2. CDR3 size: 15 residues. Germline CDR1 reads SGHTA; CDR2 reads FQGNSA. V dropped 1 base and J dropped 5; count of bases not matched to a gene: 5. The CDR3 sequence: CASSLDGRTHNEQFF. Here the CDR3 DNA reads TGTGCCAGCAGCTTAGACGGGAGGACCCACAATGAGCAGTTCTTC.

The chain recombines TRBV5-5 with TRBJ2-4; a weak D match, TRBD2 (5 bases). The CDR3 has 17 residues. Per germline, CDR1 SGHKS and CDR2 YYEKEE (reference sequence). Deletions cut 0 bases from V and 6 bases from J, with 19 bases between. CDR3 protein: CASSLDLRTPRGNIQYF. The CDR3 region has the DNA TGTGCCAGCAGCTTGGACCTCCGGACCCCACGGGGAAACATTCAGTACTTC.

This clonotype was seen more than once but under ten times. The chain carries TRBV2 and TRBJ1-6; D is ambiguous. The CDR3 is 11 amino acids. V was cut by 3 bases and J by 11 bases, with 5 bases left in between. Germline values: CDR1 SNHLY, CDR2 FYNNEI. CDR3 nucleotide sequence: TGTGCCAGCAGTGAGGTTACACCCCTCCACTTT. It encodes CASSEVTPLHF.

This clonotype occurred a few times. The V call is TRBV20-1, the J call TRBJ1-1; the D gene is possibly TRBD1 (6 bases). V lost 5 bases and J 1 base, leaving 14 bases between the germline ends. Germline-derived CDR1 and CDR2 are DFQATT and SNEGSKA (reference sequence). The CDR3 is 14 residues long. The CDR3 region has the DNA TGCAGTGCTGTCACCGGGACAAAGAACACTGAAGCTTTCTTT. It encodes CSAVTGTKNTEAFF.

The rearrangement links TRBV2 to TRBJ1-2, with a weak D call TRBD1 (6 bases). Germline V gene data show CDR1 as SNHLY and CDR2 as FYNNEI. Trimming pared 6 bases from V and 3 bases from J, leaving 14 bases between. The CDR3 has 14 amino acids. The CDR3 DNA sequence: TGTGCCAGCAGCGCCTCACAGGGATACTATGGCTACACCTTC. Amino acid sequence: CASSASQGYYGYTF. The full variable domain, in which reference TRBV2 and TRBJ1-2 provide the parts outside the CDR3, is EPEVTQTPSHQVTQMGQEVILRCVPISNHLYFYWYRQILGQKVEFLVSFYNNEISEKSEIFDDQFSVERPDGSNFTLKIRSTKLEDSAMYFCASSASQGYYGYTFGSGTRLTVV.

The chain carries TRBV27 and TRBJ2-5; 8 bases agree with TRBD2. Germline assignment: CDR1 MNHEY and CDR2 SMNVEV (reference sequence). V was pared by 6 bases and J by 5 bases, with 14 bases of the junction left unmatched. This CDR3 has 16 amino acids. CDR3 sequence reads: CASRGPRLAGGETQYF. As DNA, the CDR3 is TGTGCCAGCAGGGGCCCCCGGCTAGCGGGTGGGGAGACCCAGTACTTC.

This clonotype was recorded at least ten times. This sequence joins TRBV29-1 and TRBJ1-1; unclear D gene. V was cut by 3 bases and J by 0 bases, with 8 bases left in between. The CDR3 runs to 13 residues. CDR1 is SQVTM, CDR2 ANQGSEA, per germline. The CDR3: CSVERAVNTEAFF. The CDR3 DNA sequence: TGCAGCGTTGAGAGGGCTGTGAACACTGAAGCTTTCTTT.

The gene calls are TRBV2 and TRBJ2-3; 9 bases agree with TRBD1. This CDR3 has 16 amino acids. V was pared by 5 bases and J by 8 bases, with 14 bases of the junction left unmatched. The V gene's germline CDR1 is SNHLY and CDR2 FYNNEI. The CDR3 bases are TGTGCCAGCAGTCCCGACAGGGGGACTACCCGGGGTACGCAGTATTTT. Translating it yields CASSPDRGTTRGTQYF.

The rearrangement joins TRBV14 to TRBJ2-3; D gene uncertain. Germline CDR1 SGHDN, CDR2 FVKESK. V gave up 1 base and J gave up 7 bases, with 6 bases separating them. The CDR3 is 12 residues long. The DNA of the CDR3 is TGTGCCAGCAGCCAAGGCCGTTATACGCAGTATTTT. This translates into CASSQGRYTQYF.

This clonotype was observed a handful of times. The genes are TRBV5-1 and TRBJ2-1; 8 bases map to TRBD1. The CDR3 runs 15 residues. The ends lost 4 bases at V and 7 bases at J; junction bases unmatched: 10. Germline-derived CDR1 and CDR2 are SGHRS and YFSETQ. Written as DNA, the CDR3 is TGCGCCAGCAGCGTCCCAAGGACAGGGAAGAATGAGCAGTTCTTC. The encoded protein is CASSVPRTGKNEQFF.

This clonotype showed up just a few times. The J gene is TRBJ1-6, the V gene TRBV4-3; D perhaps matches TRBD1 (6 bases). The CDR3 length is 15 residues. Trimming stripped 3 bases from V and 6 bases from J, with 12 bases between. In germline, CDR1 is LGHNA, CDR2 YSLEER. CDR3 loop: CASSQKQGSNSPLHF. CDR3 nucleotides: TGCGCCAGCAGCCAGAAACAGGGAAGTAATTCACCCCTCCACTTT.

This clonotype was counted between two and nine times. The V call is TRBV4-1, the J call TRBJ1-1; 7 bases map to TRBD1. This CDR3 comprises 17 residues. The V gene end was trimmed by 3 bases and the J gene end by 1 base; junction bases not matched to a gene: 11. From germline, CDR1 is MGHRA and CDR2 YSYEKL. This CDR3 reads CASSHKVLHRGNTEAFF. In nucleotides, the CDR3 is TGCGCCAGCAGCCATAAAGTCCTCCACAGGGGGAACACTGAAGCTTTCTTT.

This clonotype was found many times. The chain is built from TRBV30 and TRBJ1-3; the D is unclear. The V end was cut by 2 bases, the J end by 4 bases, with 12 bases between. The CDR3 spans 14 residues. Per germline, CDR1 GTSNPN and CDR2 SVGIG (reference sequence). In DNA, the CDR3 is TGTGCCTGGAGTACCATAGGACGGGGAAACACCATATATTTT. Protein: CAWSTIGRGNTIYF.

This clonotype was detected ten times or more. This chain joins TRBV5-1 and TRBJ2-7, with D possibly matching TRBD2 (6 bases). This CDR3 is built from 14 residues. V lost 4 bases, J lost 2 bases, and 13 bases lay in between. Germline V CDR1 and CDR2: SGHRS, YFSETQ. The CDR3 nucleotides read TGCGCCAGCAGCAAATACCGGGAGACCTACGAGCAGTACTTC. Translating it yields CASSKYRETYEQYF.

The chain uses TRBV5-1 and TRBJ2-7; D may be TRBD1 or TRBD2 (6 bases each). Germline CDR1 and CDR2: SGHRS and YFSETQ. The V end was cut by 4 bases, the J end by 3 bases, with 14 bases between. CDR3 length: 14 residues. CDR3 sequence (DNA): TGCGCCAGCAGCCGCGGGACATTTAGCTACGAGCAGTACTTC. Residues: CASSRGTFSYEQYF. Full variable domain (rest looked up from reference TRBV5-1 and TRBJ2-7): KAGVTQTPRYLIKTRGQQVTLSCSPISGHRSVSWYQQTPGQGLQFLFEYFSETQRNKGNFPGRFSGRQFSNSRSEMNVSTLELGDSALYLCASSRGTFSYEQYFGPGTRLTVT.

CDR3 DNA: TGCAGTGCTAGAGGGCCACAGGGCCGGAGCACTGAAGCTTTCTTT. Residues: CSARGPQGRSTEAFF. The rearrangement joins TRBV20-1 to TRBJ1-1, with D perhaps TRBD1 (6 bases). The germline CDR1 and CDR2 sequences are DFQATT and SNEGSKA (reference sequence). V dropped 1 base and J dropped 4 bases, with 16 bases sitting between them. CDR3 length equals 15 residues.

This chain joins TRBV24-1 and TRBJ2-1; D is ambiguous. V lost 3 bases, J lost 8 bases, and 16 bases lay in between. Germline-derived CDR1 and CDR2 are KGHDR and SFDVKD. This CDR3 has 15 amino acids. CDR3 sequence: CATSDPRRTGDEQFF. The CDR3 DNA sequence: TGTGCCACCAGTGATCCCCGCCGGACCGGCGATGAGCAGTTCTTC.

A few counts support this clonotype. V gene TRBV11-2 combines with J gene TRBJ2-3; D remains unclear. The CDR3 is 15 residues long. CDR1 is SGHAT, CDR2 FQNNGV, per germline. Deletions cut 7 bases from V and 2 bases from J, with 16 bases between. Here the CDR3 DNA reads TGTGCCAGCACCGTGCGGCAGAGAAACACAGATACGCAGTATTTT. Protein sequence: CASTVRQRNTDTQYF.

The chain recombines TRBV20-1 with TRBJ2-7, with D possibly TRBD1 on 6 matching bases. V was cut by 5 bases and J by 7 bases, with 15 bases left in between. The CDR3 covers 12 residues. Germline V gives CDR1 DFQATT, CDR2 SNEGSKA (reference sequence). The CDR3 spells CSAGTGSGEQYF. The CDR3 bases are TGCAGTGCTGGCACAGGGTCGGGGGAGCAGTACTTC.

A few counts support this clonotype. The chain carries TRBV4-3 and TRBJ2-1; 7 positions agree with TRBD2. Germline lookup yields CDR1 LGHNA and CDR2 YSLEER. The V segment lost 1 base and the J segment 4 bases; nucleotides outside the gene matches: 10. This CDR3 is 17 amino acids long. Here the CDR3 DNA reads TGCGCCAGCAGCCAAGGTCGGGCGAGCGGGATATACAATGAGCAGTTCTTC. This translates into CASSQGRASGIYNEQFF.

This clonotype was seen a handful of times. The V gene is TRBV7-2, the J gene TRBJ2-7; TRBD2 agrees at 9 bases. This CDR3 comprises 15 residues. Trimming took 0 bases from V and 2 from J; bases not matched to a gene: 2. CDR1 is SGHTA, CDR2 FQGNSA, per germline. The CDR3 region is CASSLASGGTYEQYF. For the CDR3, the DNA is TGTGCCAGCAGCTTAGCGAGCGGGGGGACCTACGAGCAGTACTTC.

CDR3 in amino acids: CASSQDQAGGQADTQYF. In nucleotides, the CDR3 is TGCGCCAGCAGCCAAGATCAGGCGGGGGGGCAGGCAGATACGCAGTATTTT. The chain couples TRBV4-1 to TRBJ2-3, with 9 bases lining up with TRBD2. CDR1 is MGHRA, CDR2 YSYEKL, per germline. This CDR3 is 17 amino acids long. J lost 4 bases, V lost 0 bases, and 8 bases had no gene match.

This clonotype occurred a few times. The gene calls are TRBV30 and TRBJ1-2, with D hard to call. This CDR3 region has 12 residues. CDR1 GTSNPN and CDR2 SVGIG come from the germline V gene (reference sequence). Trimming shortened V by 2 bases and J by 7 bases, and 11 bases separated the two germline ends. The CDR3 DNA is TGTGCCTGGAGTATCGGCTCCGGTGGCTACACCTTC. Translated: CAWSIGSGGYTF.

This clonotype was counted only a few times. The chain employs TRBV18 and TRBJ1-1, with D maybe TRBD1 (5 bases). V was pared by 3 bases and J by 5 bases, with 19 bases between. CDR1 and CDR2 (germline): KGHSH, LQKENI. The CDR3 runs 16 residues. The CDR3 bases are TGTGCCAGCTCACCCCTCCCCGGGGAGGGACGGACTGAAGCTTTCTTT. It codes for CASSPLPGEGRTEAFF.

The rearrangement uses TRBV24-1 and TRBJ2-3; 8 nucleotides match TRBD2. Germline assignment: CDR1 KGHDR and CDR2 SFDVKD. This CDR3 spans 17 amino acids. The J segment lost 4 bases and the V segment lost 4 bases, leaving 12 bases of the junction unmatched. The DNA of the CDR3 is TGTGCCACCAGTGAGGCCCGGTGGAGCGGGAGACCAGATACGCAGTATTTT. Translation gives CATSEARWSGRPDTQYF.

The table lists this clonotype with a few counts. The CDR3 DNA is TGCGCCAGCAGCCCCAAGGCCGGAAACGACAATGAGCAGTTCTTC. Translation: CASSPKAGNDNEQFF. The genes are TRBV5-1 and TRBJ2-1; D gene unclear. The V gene lost 4 bases and the J gene lost 5 bases, with 16 bases spanning the gap. Germline lookup yields CDR1 SGHRS and CDR2 YFSETQ. The CDR3 consists of 15 residues.

This clonotype came up a few times. The genes are TRBV7-2 and TRBJ2-3; TRBD1 or TRBD2 may be the D gene (7 bases each). The germline gives CDR1 SGHTA, CDR2 FQGNSA. The CDR3 is 14 residues long. The germline V and J ends were trimmed by 5 bases and 8 bases, with 17 bases remaining between them. CDR3 loop: CASSPGRGRGTQYF. Here the CDR3 DNA reads TGTGCCAGCAGCCCAGGGAGGGGGCGGGGTACGCAGTATTTT.

The rearrangement joins TRBV6-2 or TRBV6-3 to TRBJ1-1, with 8 bases lining up with TRBD1. Germline loops: CDR1 MNHEY, CDR2 SVGEGT. There are 13 residues in the CDR3. Unmatched junction bases numbered 4, after V lost 7 bases and J lost 3 bases. CDR3 residues: CASTDRGYTEAFF. The DNA for the CDR3 is TGTGCCAGCACCGACAGGGGCTACACTGAAGCTTTCTTT.